This TCR beta chain was profiled in a study of blood T cells in healthy people across ages. The study's findings and limits: Total diversity from one million sequenced T cells was likely underestimated.

With a J-beta primer mix and a sample-barcoded 5' primer, a second PCR ran roughly 6 to 11 cycles. TCRdb re-analysed the 5' RACE reads in MiXCR, keeping a single row per CDR3 protein. This sample has roughly 800,000 distinct CDR3 sequences, with approximately 55% found just once. Germline V lookup: CDR1 SGHAT, CDR2 FQNNGV. Trimming removed 1 base from V and 2 bases from J, with 12 bases in between. The CDR3 totals 15 residues. This clonotype came up a few times. Its specificity is not known. The total RNA that was extracted per sample amounted to at least 5.5 micrograms. This clonotype originated in a man aged 80 or over in good health. The sample taken for sequencing was blood. The J gene is TRBJ2-7, the V gene TRBV11-2; D is uncertain. The CDR3 coding sequence is TGTGCCAGCAGCTTAGTCCAGATAACTACCTACGAGCAGTACTTC. Protein sequence: CASSLVQITTYEQYF.